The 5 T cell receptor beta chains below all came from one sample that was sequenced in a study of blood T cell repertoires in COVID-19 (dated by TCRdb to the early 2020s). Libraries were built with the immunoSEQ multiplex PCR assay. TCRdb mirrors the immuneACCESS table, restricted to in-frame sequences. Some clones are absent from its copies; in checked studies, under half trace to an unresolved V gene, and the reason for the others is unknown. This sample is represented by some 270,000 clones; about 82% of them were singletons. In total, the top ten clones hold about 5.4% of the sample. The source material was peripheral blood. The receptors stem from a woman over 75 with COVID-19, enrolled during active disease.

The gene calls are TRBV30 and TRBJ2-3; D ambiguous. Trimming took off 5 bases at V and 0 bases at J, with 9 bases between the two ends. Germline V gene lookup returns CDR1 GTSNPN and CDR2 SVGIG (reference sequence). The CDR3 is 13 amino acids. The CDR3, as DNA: TGTGCCTGGGGGCAGTTTAGCACAGATACGCAGTATTTT. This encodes CAWGQFSTDTQYF.

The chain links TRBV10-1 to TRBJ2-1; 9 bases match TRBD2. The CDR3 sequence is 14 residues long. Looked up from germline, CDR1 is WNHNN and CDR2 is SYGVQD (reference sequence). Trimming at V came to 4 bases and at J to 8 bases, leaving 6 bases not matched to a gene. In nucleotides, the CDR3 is TGCGCCAGCAGTGTGGCGGGGGGGCTCGATGAGCAGTTCTTC. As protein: CASSVAGGLDEQFF.

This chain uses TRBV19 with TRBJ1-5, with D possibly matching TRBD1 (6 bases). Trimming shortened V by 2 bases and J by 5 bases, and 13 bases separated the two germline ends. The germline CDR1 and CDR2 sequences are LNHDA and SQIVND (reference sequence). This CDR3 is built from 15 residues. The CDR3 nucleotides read TGTGCCAGTAGTATAATCAGGGGCGCGGATCAGCCCCAGCATTTT. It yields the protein CASSIIRGADQPQHF.

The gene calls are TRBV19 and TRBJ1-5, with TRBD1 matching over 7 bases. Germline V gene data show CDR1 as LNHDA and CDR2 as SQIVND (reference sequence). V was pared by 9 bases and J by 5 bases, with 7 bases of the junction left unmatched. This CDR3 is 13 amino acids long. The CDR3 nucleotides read TGTGCCAGCCTCGGGACAGTTTATCAGCCCCAGCATTTT. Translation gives CASLGTVYQPQHF. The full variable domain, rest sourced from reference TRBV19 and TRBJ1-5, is DGGITQSPKYLFRKEGQNVTLSCEQNLNHDAMYWYRQDPGQGLRLIYYSQIVNDFQKGDIAEGYSVSREKKESFPLTVTSAQKNPTAFYLCASLGTVYQPQHFGDGTRLSIL.

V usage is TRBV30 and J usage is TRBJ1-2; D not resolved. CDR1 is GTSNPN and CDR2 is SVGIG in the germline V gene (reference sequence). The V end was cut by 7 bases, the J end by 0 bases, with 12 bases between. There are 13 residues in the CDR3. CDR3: CASYTAANYGYTF. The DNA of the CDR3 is TGTGCCTCCTATACGGCGGCTAACTATGGCTACACCTTC.